The 4 T cell receptor beta chains below all came from one sample that was sequenced in a study of T cells in Graves' hyperthyroidism and ophthalmopathy. The TCR beta CDR3 regions underwent amplification using RNA transcripts as the source. A first-round RT-PCR of the TCR CDR3 used the HTBI primer set. MiXCR, run by TCRdb on the multiplex PCR reads, gives a single entry per CDR3 protein. The sample contains hundreds of thousands of distinct CDR3 sequences, 12% to 15% of which appear only once. The sample consisted of blood. The receptors were sampled from a young woman with Graves' hyperthyroidism.

Ten or more counts support this clonotype. The chain links TRBV12-3 or TRBV12-4 to TRBJ1-3; D is unclear. The germline V and J ends were trimmed by 5 bases and 4 bases, with 9 bases remaining between them. The CDR3 contains 13 residues. CDR3 nucleotide sequence: TGTGCCAGCAGTCCGGGTGGCGGAAACACCATATATTTT. This codes for CASSPGGGNTIYF.

This clonotype was observed a handful of times. The V gene is TRBV7-9, the J gene TRBJ2-5; no clear D gene. Germline-derived CDR1 and CDR2 are SEHNR and FQNEAQ (reference sequence). V lost 4 bases, J lost 2 bases, and 14 bases lay in between. The CDR3 runs to 15 residues. CDR3 amino acids: CASSSGVFGQETQYF. The CDR3 region has the DNA TGTGCCAGCAGCTCCGGAGTGTTCGGGCAAGAGACCCAGTACTTC.

The V call is TRBV6-1, the J call TRBJ1-5; D may be TRBD1 (6 bases). CDR3 size: 16 residues. The V gene's germline CDR1 is MNHNS and CDR2 SASEGT. The V gene lost 7 bases and the J gene lost 1 base, with 17 bases spanning the gap. CDR3 sequence: CASNGWGTPSNQPQHF. The CDR3 bases are TGTGCCAGCAACGGTTGGGGGACACCGAGCAATCAGCCCCAGCATTTT.

There are many counts of this clonotype. J is TRBJ2-3 and V is TRBV28; TRBD1 or TRBD2 may be the D gene (6 bases each). This CDR3 has 15 residues. Trimming took off 6 bases at V and 3 bases at J, with 16 bases between the two ends. The germline gives CDR1 MDHEN, CDR2 SYDVKM. The CDR3 region has the DNA TGTGCCAGCAGCTCGGGGGCAGAAGGTACAGATACGCAGTATTTT. It is translated as CASSSGAEGTDTQYF.